These 10 T cell receptor beta chains were all obtained from the same sample, sequenced in a study of shared clonotypes between healthy human individuals. Measured with immunoSEQ multiplex PCR; TCRdb has only the in-frame clones, and not every one. The sample lists 300,000 to 400,000 clones; around 86% were seen once. Material for sequencing was memory CD8+ T cells sorted from blood. Subset meaning: CD45RO+ cells pooled with CCR7-negative TemRA cells. The receptors come from a man aged 18 to 35 in good health.

This chain connects TRBV27 to TRBJ2-7, with D tentatively TRBD1 or TRBD2 (5 bases each). The CDR3 runs 15 residues. Germline CDR1 is MNHEY and CDR2 is SMNVEV (reference sequence). V was clipped by 2 bases and J by 2 bases, with 13 bases between them. CDR3 in DNA: TGTGCCAGCAGTTTAGAAGGGGAGATGCCCTACGAGCAGTACTTC. This gives the protein CASSLEGEMPYEQYF.

The chain has TRBV9 and TRBJ1-4; D is perhaps TRBD1 (5 bases). Germline CDR1 SGDLS, CDR2 YYNGEE. The CDR3 has 14 amino acids. V lost 3 bases, J lost 0 bases, and 6 bases lay in between. The CDR3 DNA reads TGTGCCAGCAGCGAAGGGGCAACTAATGAAAAACTGTTTTTT. Translation gives CASSEGATNEKLFF.

The rearrangement joins TRBV6-1 to TRBJ1-2; the D is unclear. The germline V gene has CDR1 MNHNS and CDR2 SASEGT. Trimming stripped 3 bases from V and 5 bases from J, with 10 bases between. The CDR3 sequence is 13 residues long. CDR3 nucleotides: TGTGCCAGCAGTGAGTTGGGCGGGTATGGCTACACCTTC. Translation: CASSELGGYGYTF.

The chain couples TRBV11-2 to TRBJ2-1, with TRBD1 matching 9 bases. V lost 4 bases and J lost 6; bases outside the gene matches: 7. The CDR3 has 15 amino acids. Germline V CDR1 and CDR2: SGHAT, FQNNGV. The CDR3 here is CASSWAGQGFNEQFF. CDR3 sequence (DNA): TGTGCCAGCAGCTGGGCCGGACAGGGGTTCAATGAGCAGTTCTTC.

This clone was counted a single time. J is TRBJ2-1 and V is TRBV19; no definite D call. The V and J ends lost 5 bases and 6 bases respectively, with 2 bases between them. Germline CDR1 and CDR2: LNHDA and SQIVND (reference sequence). CDR3 size: 10 residues. The CDR3 DNA is TGTGCCAGTAGTGCCAATGAGCAGTTCTTC. Its protein is CASSANEQFF.

Of note for this clone: Other DNA sequences in the same sample also yield this CDR3. This chain joins TRBV27 and TRBJ2-7; 12 bases agree with TRBD2. After removal of 6 bases from V and 2 bases from J, the junction contained 5 bases not matched to a gene. This CDR3 spans 15 amino acids. Germline V gene lookup returns CDR1 MNHEY and CDR2 SMNVEV (reference sequence). CDR3 DNA sequence: TGTGCCAGCAGCTGGGGACTAGCGGGTACCTACGAGCAGTACTTC. Translated: CASSWGLAGTYEQYF.

The chain recombines TRBV7-9 with TRBJ1-5, with D unresolved. Looked up from germline, CDR1 is SEHNR and CDR2 is FQNEAQ (reference sequence). V was cut by 4 bases and J by 6 bases, with 13 bases left in between. The CDR3 contains 14 residues. CDR3 residues: CASSSSAGGQPQHF. CDR3 nucleotide sequence: TGTGCCAGCAGCTCATCGGCGGGCGGTCAGCCCCAGCATTTT. Variable domain in full (rest from reference TRBV7-9 and TRBJ1-5): DTGVSQNPRHKITKRGQNVTFRCDPISEHNRLYWYRQTLGQGPEFLTYFQNEAQLEKSRLLSDRFSAERPKGSFSTLEIQRTEQGDSAMYLCASSSSAGGQPQHFGDGTRLSIL.

This chain uses TRBV29-1 with TRBJ1-1; no clear D. With 0 bases removed from V and 0 bases from J, the gap between germline ends came to 11 bases. The CDR3 is 15 residues long. CDR1 and CDR2 (germline): SQVTM, ANQGSEA. Here the CDR3 reads CSVEDERILNTEAFF. DNA of the CDR3: TGCAGCGTTGAAGATGAGAGGATCTTGAACACTGAAGCTTTCTTT.

This clone was counted a single time. The genes are TRBV29-1 and TRBJ2-3, with 9 bases matching TRBD1. With V trimmed by 7 bases and J by 4 bases, 9 bases remained unmatched. The germline V gene has CDR1 SQVTM and CDR2 ANQGSEA. This CDR3 has 14 residues. The CDR3 is CSESLQGAADTQYF. Written as DNA, the CDR3 is TGCAGCGAGTCCCTACAGGGGGCTGCAGATACGCAGTATTTT.

This chain joins TRBV4-1 and TRBJ2-1; weak D call: TRBD2 (6 bases). The CDR3 sequence is 17 residues long. Germline V CDR1 and CDR2: MGHRA, YSYEKL. Trimming stripped 4 bases from V and 1 base from J, with 17 bases between. The CDR3 here is CASSPAGGSQSYNEQFF. CDR3 DNA: TGCGCCAGCAGCCCAGCGGGCGGGTCCCAATCCTACAATGAGCAGTTCTTC.